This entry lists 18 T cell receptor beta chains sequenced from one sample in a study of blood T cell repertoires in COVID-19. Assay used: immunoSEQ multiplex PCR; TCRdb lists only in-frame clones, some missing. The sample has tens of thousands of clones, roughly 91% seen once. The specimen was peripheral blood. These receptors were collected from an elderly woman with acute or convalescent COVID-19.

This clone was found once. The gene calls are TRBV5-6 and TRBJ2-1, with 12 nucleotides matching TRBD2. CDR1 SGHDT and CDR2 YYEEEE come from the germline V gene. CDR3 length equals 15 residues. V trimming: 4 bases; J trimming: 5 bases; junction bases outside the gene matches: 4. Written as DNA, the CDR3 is TGTGCCAGCAGCATAGGACTAGCGGGAAACAATGAGCAGTTCTTC. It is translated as CASSIGLAGNNEQFF.

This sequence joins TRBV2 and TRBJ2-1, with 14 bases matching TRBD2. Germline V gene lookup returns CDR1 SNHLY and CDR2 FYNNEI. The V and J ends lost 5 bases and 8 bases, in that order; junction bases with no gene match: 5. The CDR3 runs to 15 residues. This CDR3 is CASSRTSGRSDEQFF. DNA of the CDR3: TGTGCCAGCAGTCGGACTAGCGGGAGGAGTGATGAGCAGTTCTTC.

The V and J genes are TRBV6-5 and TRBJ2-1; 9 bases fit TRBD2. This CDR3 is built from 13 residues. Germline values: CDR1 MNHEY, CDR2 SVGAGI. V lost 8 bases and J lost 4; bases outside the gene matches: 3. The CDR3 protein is CASGLAKYNEQFF. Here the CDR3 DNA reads TGTGCCAGCGGACTAGCGAAATACAATGAGCAGTTCTTC.

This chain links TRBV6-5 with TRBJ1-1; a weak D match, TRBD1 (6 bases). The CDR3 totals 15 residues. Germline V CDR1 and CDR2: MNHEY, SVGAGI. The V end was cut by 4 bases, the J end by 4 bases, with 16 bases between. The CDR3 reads CASSSLGGGGTEAFF. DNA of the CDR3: TGTGCCAGCAGTTCCCTGGGGGGCGGGGGCACTGAAGCTTTCTTT.

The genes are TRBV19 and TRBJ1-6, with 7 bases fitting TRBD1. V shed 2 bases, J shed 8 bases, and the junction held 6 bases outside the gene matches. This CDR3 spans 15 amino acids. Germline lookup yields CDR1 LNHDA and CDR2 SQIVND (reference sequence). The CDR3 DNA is TGTGCCAGTAGTATAAGTCACCAGGGGGATTCACCCCTCCACTTT. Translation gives CASSISHQGDSPLHF.

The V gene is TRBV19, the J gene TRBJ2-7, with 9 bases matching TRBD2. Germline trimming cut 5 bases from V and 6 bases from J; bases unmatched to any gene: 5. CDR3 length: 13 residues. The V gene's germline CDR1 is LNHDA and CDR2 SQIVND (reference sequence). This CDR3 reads CASSGGLAGEQYF. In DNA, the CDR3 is TGTGCCAGTAGTGGGGGACTAGCTGGCGAGCAGTACTTC.

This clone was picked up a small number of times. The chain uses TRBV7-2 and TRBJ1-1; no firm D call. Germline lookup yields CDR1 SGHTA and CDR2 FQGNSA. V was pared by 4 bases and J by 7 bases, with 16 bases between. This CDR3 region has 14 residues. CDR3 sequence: CASSWEVKTSEAFF. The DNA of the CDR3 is TGTGCCAGCAGCTGGGAGGTCAAAACCAGTGAAGCTTTCTTT.

CDR3 protein: CATSDPRDSKPDTQYF. CDR3 nucleotide sequence: TGTGCCACCAGTGATCCCCGGGACTCTAAACCAGATACGCAGTATTTT. The chain carries TRBV24-1 and TRBJ2-3; a weak D match, TRBD2 (6 bases). V lost 3 bases to trimming and J lost 4 bases, with 16 bases between them. The CDR3 runs 16 residues. CDR1 and CDR2 from the germline V gene are KGHDR and SFDVKD.

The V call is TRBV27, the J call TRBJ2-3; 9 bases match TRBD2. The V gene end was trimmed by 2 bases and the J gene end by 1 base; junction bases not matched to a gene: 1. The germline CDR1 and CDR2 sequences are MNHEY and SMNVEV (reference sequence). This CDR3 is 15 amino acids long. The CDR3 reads CASSLQRGGTDTQYF. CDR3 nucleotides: TGTGCCAGCAGTTTACAGCGGGGGGGCACAGATACGCAGTATTTT.

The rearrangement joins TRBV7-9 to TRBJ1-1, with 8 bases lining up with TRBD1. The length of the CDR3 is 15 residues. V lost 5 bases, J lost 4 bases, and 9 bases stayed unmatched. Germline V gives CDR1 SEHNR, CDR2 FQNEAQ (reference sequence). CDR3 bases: TGTGCCAGCAGCCTCACAGGGGGAAGCCTCACTGAAGCTTTCTTT. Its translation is CASSLTGGSLTEAFF.

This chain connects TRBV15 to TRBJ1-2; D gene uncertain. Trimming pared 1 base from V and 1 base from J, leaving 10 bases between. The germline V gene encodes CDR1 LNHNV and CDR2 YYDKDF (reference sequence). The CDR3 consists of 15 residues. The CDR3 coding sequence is TGTGCCACCAGCAGAGGGGCCCCCTATAACTATGGCTACACCTTC. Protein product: CATSRGAPYNYGYTF.

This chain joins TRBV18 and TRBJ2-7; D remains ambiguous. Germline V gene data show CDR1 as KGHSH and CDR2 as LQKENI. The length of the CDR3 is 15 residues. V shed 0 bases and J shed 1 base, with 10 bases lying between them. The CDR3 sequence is CASSPPLASSYEQYF. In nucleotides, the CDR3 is TGTGCCAGCTCACCACCTTTAGCCTCATCCTACGAGCAGTACTTC. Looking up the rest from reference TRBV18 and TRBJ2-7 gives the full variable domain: NAGVMQNPRHLVRRRGQEARLRCSPMKGHSHVYWYRQLPEEGLKFMVYLQKENIIDESGMPKERFSAEFPKEGPSILRIQQVVRGDSAAYFCASSPPLASSYEQYFGPGTRLTVT.

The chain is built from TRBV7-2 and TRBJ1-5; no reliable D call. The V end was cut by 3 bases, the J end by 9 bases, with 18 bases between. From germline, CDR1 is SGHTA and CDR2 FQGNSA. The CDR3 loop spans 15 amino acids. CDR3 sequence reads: CASSFDGSSIRPQHF. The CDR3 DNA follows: TGTGCCAGCAGCTTCGACGGGAGTTCGATTAGGCCCCAGCATTTT.

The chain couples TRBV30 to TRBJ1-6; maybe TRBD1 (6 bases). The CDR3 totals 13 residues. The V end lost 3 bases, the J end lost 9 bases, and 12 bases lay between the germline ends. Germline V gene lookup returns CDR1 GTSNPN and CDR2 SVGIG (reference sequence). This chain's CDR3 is CAWRGGQSSPLHF. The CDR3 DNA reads TGTGCCTGGAGGGGGGGGCAAAGTTCACCCCTCCACTTT. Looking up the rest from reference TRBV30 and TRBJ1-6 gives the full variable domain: SQTIHQWPATLVQPVGSPLSLECTVEGTSNPNLYWYRQAAGRGLQLLFYSVGIGQISSEVPQNLSASRPQDRQFILSSKKLLLSDSGFYLCAWRGGQSSPLHFGNGTRLTVT.

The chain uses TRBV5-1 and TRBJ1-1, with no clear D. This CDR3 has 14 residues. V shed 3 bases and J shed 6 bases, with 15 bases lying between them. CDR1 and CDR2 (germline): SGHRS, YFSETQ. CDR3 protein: CASSYGRPGAEAFF. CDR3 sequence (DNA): TGCGCCAGCAGCTACGGACGGCCCGGGGCTGAAGCTTTCTTT.

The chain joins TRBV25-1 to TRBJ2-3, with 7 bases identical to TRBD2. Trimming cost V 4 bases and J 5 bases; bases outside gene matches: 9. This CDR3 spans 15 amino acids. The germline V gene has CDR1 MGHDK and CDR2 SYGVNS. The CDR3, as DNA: TGTGCCAGCAGTGGACGGGGAGGGAAGAAAGATACGCAGTATTTT. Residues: CASSGRGGKKDTQYF.

CDR3 sequence reads: CASSLGGGSGSSYEQYF. CDR3 nucleotides: TGCGCCAGCAGCTTGGGAGGTGGTAGCGGGAGCTCGTACGAGCAGTACTTC. V is TRBV5-1 and J is TRBJ2-7; 9 bases match TRBD2. J lost 4 bases, V lost 0 bases, and 11 bases had no gene match. The CDR3 is 17 amino acids. From germline, CDR1 is SGHRS and CDR2 YFSETQ.

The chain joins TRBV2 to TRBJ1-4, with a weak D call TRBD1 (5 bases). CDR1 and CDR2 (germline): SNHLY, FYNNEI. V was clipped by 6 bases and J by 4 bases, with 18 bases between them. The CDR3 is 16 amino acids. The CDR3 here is CASSPGSRGVNEKLFF. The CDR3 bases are TGTGCCAGCAGCCCGGGGAGTCGGGGGGTTAATGAAAAACTGTTTTTT.